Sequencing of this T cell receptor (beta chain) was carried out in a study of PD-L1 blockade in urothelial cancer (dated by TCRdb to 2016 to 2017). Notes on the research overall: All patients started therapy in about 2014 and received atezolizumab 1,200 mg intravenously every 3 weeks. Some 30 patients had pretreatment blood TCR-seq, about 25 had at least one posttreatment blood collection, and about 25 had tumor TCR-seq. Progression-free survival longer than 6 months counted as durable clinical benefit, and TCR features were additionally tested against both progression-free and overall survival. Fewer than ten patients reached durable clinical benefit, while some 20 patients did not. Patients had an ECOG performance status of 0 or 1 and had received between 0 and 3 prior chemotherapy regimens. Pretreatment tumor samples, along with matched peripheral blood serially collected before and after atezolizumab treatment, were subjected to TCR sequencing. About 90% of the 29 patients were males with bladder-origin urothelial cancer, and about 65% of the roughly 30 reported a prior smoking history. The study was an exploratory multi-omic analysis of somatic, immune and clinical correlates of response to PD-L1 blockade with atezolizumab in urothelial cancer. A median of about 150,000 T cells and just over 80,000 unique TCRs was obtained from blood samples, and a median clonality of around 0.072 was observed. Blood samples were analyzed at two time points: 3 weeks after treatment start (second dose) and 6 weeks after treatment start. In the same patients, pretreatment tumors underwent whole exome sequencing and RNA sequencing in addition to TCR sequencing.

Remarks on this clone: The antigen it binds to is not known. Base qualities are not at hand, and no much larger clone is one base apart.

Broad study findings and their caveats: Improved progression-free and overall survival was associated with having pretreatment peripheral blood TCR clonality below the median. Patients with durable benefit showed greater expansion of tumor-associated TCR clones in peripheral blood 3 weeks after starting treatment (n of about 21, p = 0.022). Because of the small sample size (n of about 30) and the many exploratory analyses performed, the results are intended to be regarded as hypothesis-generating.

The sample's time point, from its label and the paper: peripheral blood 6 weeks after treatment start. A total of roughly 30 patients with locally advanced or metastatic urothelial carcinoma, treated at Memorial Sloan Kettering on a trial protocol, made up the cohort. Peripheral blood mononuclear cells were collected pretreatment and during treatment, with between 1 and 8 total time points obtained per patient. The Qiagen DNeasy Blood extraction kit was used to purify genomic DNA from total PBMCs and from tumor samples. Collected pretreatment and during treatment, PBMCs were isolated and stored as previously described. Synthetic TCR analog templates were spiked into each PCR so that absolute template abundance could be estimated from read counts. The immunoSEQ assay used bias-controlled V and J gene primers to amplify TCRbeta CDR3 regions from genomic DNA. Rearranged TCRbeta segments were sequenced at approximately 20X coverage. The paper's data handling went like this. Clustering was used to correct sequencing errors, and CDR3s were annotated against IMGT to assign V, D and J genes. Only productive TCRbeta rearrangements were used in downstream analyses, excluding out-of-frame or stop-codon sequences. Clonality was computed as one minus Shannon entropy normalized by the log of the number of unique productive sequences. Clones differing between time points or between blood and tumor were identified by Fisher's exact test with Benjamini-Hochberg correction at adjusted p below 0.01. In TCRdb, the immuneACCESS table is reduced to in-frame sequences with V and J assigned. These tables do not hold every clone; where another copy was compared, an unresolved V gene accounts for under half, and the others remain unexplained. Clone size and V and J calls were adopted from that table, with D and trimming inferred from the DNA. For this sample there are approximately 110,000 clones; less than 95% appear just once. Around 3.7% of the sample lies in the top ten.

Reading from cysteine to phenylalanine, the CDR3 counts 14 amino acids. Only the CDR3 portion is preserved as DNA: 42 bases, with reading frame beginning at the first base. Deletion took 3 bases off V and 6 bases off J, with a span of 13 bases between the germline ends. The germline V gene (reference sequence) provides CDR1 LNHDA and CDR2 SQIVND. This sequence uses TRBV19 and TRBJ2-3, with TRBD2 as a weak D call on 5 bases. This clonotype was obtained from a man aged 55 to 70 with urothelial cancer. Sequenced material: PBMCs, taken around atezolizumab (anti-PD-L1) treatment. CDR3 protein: CASSIQRSGDTQYF. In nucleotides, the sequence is TGTGCCAGTAGTATTCAGCGGTCCGGGGATACGCAGTATTTT.